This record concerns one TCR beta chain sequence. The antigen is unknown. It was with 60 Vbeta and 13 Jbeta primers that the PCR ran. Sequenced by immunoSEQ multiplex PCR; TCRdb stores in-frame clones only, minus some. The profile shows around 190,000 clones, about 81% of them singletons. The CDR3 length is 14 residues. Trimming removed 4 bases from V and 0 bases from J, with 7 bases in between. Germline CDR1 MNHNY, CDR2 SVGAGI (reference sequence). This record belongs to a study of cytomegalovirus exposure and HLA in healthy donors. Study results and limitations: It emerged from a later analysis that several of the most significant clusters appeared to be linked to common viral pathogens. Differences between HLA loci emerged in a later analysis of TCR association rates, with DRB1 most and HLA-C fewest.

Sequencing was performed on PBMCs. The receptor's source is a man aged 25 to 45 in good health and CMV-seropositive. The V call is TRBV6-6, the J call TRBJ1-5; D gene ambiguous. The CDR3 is CASSSGISNQPQHF. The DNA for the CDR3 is TGTGCCAGCAGTTCAGGAATTAGCAATCAGCCCCAGCATTTT.